These 5 T cell receptor beta chains share one sample of origin, sequenced in a study of molecular identifiers for immune sequencing clone quantification. Using its own MiXCR run on the PCR reads, TCRdb lists one record per CDR3 protein. The sample includes about 640,000 distinct CDR3 sequences, around 20% of them seen just once. The sample comprised naive CD8+ T cells from blood, with Jurkat cell RNA spiked in. Noted subset: FACS-sorted CD8+CD4-CCR7+CD45RA+ naive T cells. The receptors come from a human donor in good health. Some libraries in this study had Jurkat cell RNA spiked in.

As concerns this clonotype: Given a much more abundant clone one base away, this may be a read error. The chain employs TRBV5-5 and TRBJ2-2, with D tentatively TRBD2 (6 bases). The CDR3 has 16 amino acids. Per the germline V gene, CDR1 is SGHKS and CDR2 is YYEKEE (reference sequence). As DNA, the CDR3 is TGTGCCAGCAGCCCATCTAGAATGGGGAACACCGGGGGGCTGTTTTTT. The encoded protein is CASSPSRMGNTGGLFF.

This clonotype was seen at least ten times. J is TRBJ2-7 and V is TRBV5-1; TRBD2 is a possible D gene (7 bases). Looked up from germline, CDR1 is SGHRS and CDR2 is YFSETQ. Trimming took off 1 base at V and 3 bases at J, with 11 bases between the two ends. This CDR3 contains 14 residues. Here the CDR3 reads CASSLPGGFYEQYF. Written as DNA, the CDR3 is TGCGCCAGCAGCTTGCCGGGGGGCTTCTACGAGCAGTACTTC.

Regarding this clonotype: Since a much larger clone is just one base distant, this may be a read error. The V call is TRBV24-1, the J call TRBJ2-3; D assignment may be TRBD1 or TRBD2 (5 bases each). CDR3 length: 13 residues. From germline, CDR1 is KGHDR and CDR2 SFDVKD. This CDR3 reads CASSEGMSDTQYF. CDR3 nucleotides: TGTGCCTCCAGTGAGGGGATGTCGGATACGCAGTATTTT.

The table lists this clonotype with many counts. J is TRBJ1-1 and V is TRBV5-4; 9 nucleotides match TRBD1. From germline, CDR1 is SGHNT and CDR2 YYREEE (reference sequence). With V trimmed by 4 bases and J by 6 bases, 10 bases remained unmatched. This CDR3 comprises 15 residues. The CDR3: CASSPPTGGNAEAFF. CDR3 DNA: TGTGCCAGCAGCCCTCCGACAGGGGGAAACGCTGAAGCTTTCTTT.

The sample holds many counts of this clonotype. J is TRBJ1-1 and V is TRBV7-8, with 8 bases fitting TRBD1. V shed 3 bases and J 3 bases; nucleotides not matched to a gene: 12. Germline CDR1 is SGHVS and CDR2 is FQNEAQ. The CDR3 runs to 17 residues. This chain's CDR3 is CASSFFGQGEKHTEAFF. CDR3 nucleotide sequence: TGTGCCAGCAGCTTTTTTGGACAGGGAGAAAAGCACACTGAAGCTTTCTTT.